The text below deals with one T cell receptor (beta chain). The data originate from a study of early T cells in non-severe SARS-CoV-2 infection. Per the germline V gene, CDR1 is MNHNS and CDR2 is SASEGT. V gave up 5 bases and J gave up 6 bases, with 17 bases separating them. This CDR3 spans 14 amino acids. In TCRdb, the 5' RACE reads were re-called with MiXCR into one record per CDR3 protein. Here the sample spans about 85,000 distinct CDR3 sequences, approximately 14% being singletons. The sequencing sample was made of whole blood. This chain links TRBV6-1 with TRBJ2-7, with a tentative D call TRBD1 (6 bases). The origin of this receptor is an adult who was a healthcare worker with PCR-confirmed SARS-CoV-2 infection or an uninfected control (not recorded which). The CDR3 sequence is CASSRSRDTLEQYF. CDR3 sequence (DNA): TGTGCCAGCAGTAGATCCCGGGACACCCTCGAGCAGTACTTC.